This entry lists 12 T cell receptor beta chains sequenced from one sample in a study of cytotoxic CD8 clonotypes in ibrutinib-treated CLL. Clones were sequenced by immunoSEQ multiplex PCR, and TCRdb holds only the in-frame ones, with some missing. The table lists roughly 160,000 clones, more than 75% of them singletons. The source material was PBMCs, sampled after 12 months of ibrutinib treatment. The source of these receptors is a human donor with chronic lymphocytic leukemia.

This chain joins TRBV28 and TRBJ2-2, with 7 bases identical to TRBD1. This CDR3 is built from 13 residues. The germline V gene encodes CDR1 MDHEN and CDR2 SYDVKM. J was trimmed by 5 bases and V by 9 bases; bases with no gene match: 6. In DNA, the CDR3 is TGTGCCAGTGACAGGGAAAGTACCGGGGAGCTGTTTTTT. Encoded protein: CASDRESTGELFF.

The genes are TRBV5-1 and TRBJ1-3; 9 bases fit TRBD1. The CDR3 extends over 16 amino acids. V gave up 4 bases and J gave up 2 bases; unmatched junction bases: 7. The V gene's germline CDR1 is SGHRS and CDR2 YFSETQ. The CDR3 region is CASSVQGAKAGNTIYF. In DNA, the CDR3 is TGCGCCAGCAGCGTACAGGGGGCGAAGGCTGGAAACACCATATATTTT.

The chain recombines TRBV11-2 with TRBJ2-1; TRBD1 agrees at 7 bases. The CDR3 contains 13 residues. V lost 5 bases, J lost 4 bases, and 2 bases stayed unmatched. The germline gives CDR1 SGHAT, CDR2 FQNNGV. CDR3 nucleotides: TGTGCCAGCAGCCGGACAGGATACAATGAGCAGTTCTTC. Its protein product is CASSRTGYNEQFF.

The chain links TRBV2 to TRBJ2-1; unclear D gene. V was pared by 5 bases and J by 5 bases, with 10 bases between. CDR1 is SNHLY, CDR2 FYNNEI, per germline. The CDR3 consists of 13 residues. The CDR3 loop reads CASSTSGDNEQFF. As DNA, the CDR3 is TGTGCCAGCAGTACTTCAGGAGACAATGAGCAGTTCTTC.

This clone occurred a few times. The gene calls are TRBV28 and TRBJ1-5; 8 positions match TRBD1. Per the germline V gene, CDR1 is MDHEN and CDR2 is SYDVKM. The CDR3 covers 15 residues. The ends lost 6 bases at V and 3 bases at J; junction bases unmatched: 7. The CDR3 reads CASSPTGVPNQPQHF. The DNA of the CDR3 is TGTGCCAGCAGCCCGACAGGGGTCCCCAATCAGCCCCAGCATTTT.

The count of this clone is one. The chain carries TRBV6-6 and TRBJ1-2; D unclear. Per germline, CDR1 MNHNY and CDR2 SVGAGI (reference sequence). The CDR3 spans 10 residues. Deletions cut 4 bases from V and 10 bases from J, with 7 bases between. The CDR3 region has the DNA TGTGCCAGCAGTTCATCCGCCTACACCTTC. This sequence encodes CASSSSAYTF.

The genes are TRBV27 and TRBJ2-7, with a weak D call TRBD2 (7 bases). CDR1 is MNHEY and CDR2 is SMNVEV in the germline V gene (reference sequence). Deletions cut 4 bases from V and 11 bases from J, with 27 bases between. The CDR3 is 16 residues long. The CDR3 protein is CASSSMEGGAFSRKYF. In DNA form, the CDR3 reads TGTGCCAGCAGTTCTATGGAGGGGGGGGCCTTTTCGAGAAAGTACTTC.

Worth noting for this clone: This sample also contains other DNA sequences that code for the same CDR3. The V call is TRBV5-1, the J call TRBJ1-1; 10 nucleotides line up with TRBD1. J gave up 4 bases and V 2 bases, and 2 bases lay outside the gene matches. The CDR3 is 14 residues long. Germline V gives CDR1 SGHRS, CDR2 YFSETQ. CDR3 residues: CASSFGQGGTEAFF. The CDR3 DNA reads as TGCGCCAGCAGCTTCGGACAGGGGGGCACTGAAGCTTTCTTT.

This clone occurred many times. This chain connects TRBV19 to TRBJ1-1; unclear D gene. Trimming pared 3 bases from V and 6 bases from J, leaving 11 bases between. CDR1 and CDR2 from the germline V gene are LNHDA and SQIVND (reference sequence). The CDR3 has 13 amino acids. Written as DNA, the CDR3 is TGTGCCAGTAGTATTATAGGGCCGGCTGAAGCTTTCTTT. It encodes CASSIIGPAEAFF. Full variable domain (remainder filled in from reference TRBV19 and TRBJ1-1): DGGITQSPKYLFRKEGQNVTLSCEQNLNHDAMYWYRQDPGQGLRLIYYSQIVNDFQKGDIAEGYSVSREKKESFPLTVTSAQKNPTAFYLCASSIIGPAEAFFGQGTRLTVV.

The rearrangement uses TRBV7-2 and TRBJ2-7; possibly TRBD2 for D (5 bases). V was trimmed by 5 bases and J by 3 bases, leaving 14 bases between them. This CDR3 spans 14 amino acids. The germline gives CDR1 SGHTA, CDR2 FQGNSA. The CDR3 reads CASSGNLRGYEQYF. The CDR3 nucleotides are TGTGCCAGCAGCGGAAACCTACGGGGCTACGAGCAGTACTTC.

The V gene is TRBV4-3, the J gene TRBJ2-4, with D tentatively TRBD1 or TRBD2 (7 bases each). Per the germline V gene, CDR1 is LGHNA and CDR2 is YSLEER. The length of the CDR3 is 16 residues. With 4 bases removed from V and 3 bases from J, the gap between germline ends came to 16 bases. CDR3 sequence: CASSRTGAGVKNIQYF. CDR3 nucleotide sequence: TGCGCCAGCAGCCGTACAGGGGCGGGAGTCAAAAACATTCAGTACTTC.

The sample holds a few counts of this clone. The chain uses TRBV5-1 and TRBJ1-1; D is undetermined. CDR3 length equals 16 residues. Germline-derived CDR1 and CDR2 are SGHRS and YFSETQ. V was shortened by 0 bases and J by 5 bases, with 17 bases between the two germline ends. In DNA form, the CDR3 reads TGCGCCAGCAGCTTGGCGACATTGGGTGGCGGGACTGAAGCTTTCTTT. This sequence encodes CASSLATLGGGTEAFF.